A selection of T cell receptor beta chains follows, all from one sample in a study of blood T cell repertoires in COVID-19. The table came from immunoSEQ multiplex PCR; TCRdb's copy has only in-frame clones and leaves some out. There are roughly 150,000 clones in the sample; 80% occur only once, and roughly 0.6% lies in the top ten. The sequenced sample consisted of peripheral blood. These receptors came from a man aged 55 to 70 with acute or convalescent COVID-19. Both conserved end residues are part of each CDR3. A D gene is named only where the DNA matches it firmly. Where a row states a size, it is once, few, many or the class of an expanded clone; other rows omit it.

TRBV4-2	-	TRBJ2-5	14	-	CASSQELEGETQYF	TGTGCCAGCAGCCAAGAGCTGGAGGGGGAGACCCAGTACTTC
TRBV3-1/TRBV3-2	TRBD2	TRBJ2-6	18	-	CASSQTGTSSFGANVLTF	TGTGCCAGCAGCCAAACCGGGACTAGCTCCTTTGGGGCCAACGTCCTGACTTTC
TRBV2	TRBD1	TRBJ2-6	20	-	CASSNPRDRGLSSGANVLTF	TGTGCCAGCAGTAACCCTAGGGACAGGGGGCTGAGCTCTGGGGCCAACGTCCTGACTTTC
TRBV5-6	-	TRBJ2-7	15	-	CASSLFVAGWSEQYF	TGTGCCAGCAGCTTGTTTGTCGCGGGGTGGAGTGAGCAGTACTTC
TRBV28	-	TRBJ2-7	13	-	CASSLTSLYEQYF	TGTGCCAGCAGTTTAACAAGTCTCTACGAGCAGTACTTC
TRBV9	TRBD1	TRBJ2-7	14	-	CASSTGTGVYEQYF	TGTGCCAGCAGCACGGGGACAGGGGTCTACGAGCAGTACTTC
TRBV5-1	-	TRBJ2-1	16	-	CASSLGQGSLYNEQFF	TGCGCCAGCAGCTTGGGCCAGGGTTCCCTCTACAATGAGCAGTTCTTC
TRBV4-1	TRBD2	TRBJ2-1	17	-	CASSQSLAASSYNEQFF	TGCGCCAGCAGCCAGAGCCTAGCGGCAAGCTCCTACAATGAGCAGTTCTTC
TRBV19	TRBD1	TRBJ1-4	14	few	CASSRDRGNEKLFF	TGTGCCAGTAGTAGGGACAGGGGGAATGAAAAACTGTTTTTT
TRBV27	-	TRBJ2-2	16	-	CASSLWSVPNTGELFF	TGTGCCAGCAGTTTATGGTCGGTCCCGAACACCGGGGAGCTGTTTTTT
TRBV18	TRBD2	TRBJ2-1	15	-	CASSFGTSGSNEQFF	TGTGCCAGCTCTTTCGGGACTAGCGGTTCCAATGAGCAGTTCTTC
TRBV7-2	TRBD1	TRBJ1-3	16	many	CASSKNRGRGGNTIYF	TGTGCCAGCAGCAAAAACAGGGGAAGGGGAGGAAACACCATATATTTT
TRBV27	TRBD2	TRBJ2-1	17	few	CASSLVAGGPVSNEQFF	TGTGCCAGCAGTTTAGTGGCGGGGGGGCCTGTCTCCAATGAGCAGTTCTTC
TRBV6-5	-	TRBJ1-2	15	few	CASSSPGGTNYGYTF	TGTGCCAGCAGTTCTCCGGGGGGAACCAACTATGGCTACACCTTC
TRBV2	-	TRBJ2-7	13	-	CASNVQSSYEQYF	TGTGCCAGCAACGTTCAGTCAAGCTACGAGCAGTACTTC
TRBV7-2	TRBD1	TRBJ2-7	16	few	CASSLVGGQGAYEQYF	TGTGCCAGCAGCTTGGTCGGGGGACAGGGGGCCTACGAGCAGTACTTC
TRBV28	-	TRBJ1-2	13	-	CASSFGGGYGYTF	TGTGCCAGCTCCTTTGGGGGGGGCTATGGCTACACCTTC
TRBV9	-	TRBJ2-6	14	few	CASSVAGGANVLTF	TGTGCCAGCAGCGTAGCTGGCGGGGCCAACGTCCTGACTTTC
TRBV24-1	-	TRBJ2-7	14	once	CATRPRQETYEQYF	TGTGCCACCAGGCCCCGACAGGAGACATACGAGCAGTACTTC
TRBV7-2	-	TRBJ2-2	15	-	CASSLAQQGSGELFF	TGTGCCAGCAGCTTAGCACAACAGGGATCCGGGGAGCTGTTTTTT
TRBV28	-	TRBJ2-5	15	few	CASSLGDRLEETQYF	TGTGCCAGCAGTTTAGGAGACAGGTTAGAAGAGACCCAGTACTTC
TRBV5-5	TRBD1	TRBJ2-3	14	-	CASSLDRGTDTQYF	TGTGCCAGCAGCCTGGACAGGGGCACAGATACGCAGTATTTT
TRBV6-2/TRBV6-3	TRBD2	TRBJ2-7	14	-	CASSETSGSYEQYF	TGTGCCAGCAGCGAGACTAGCGGGAGCTACGAGCAGTACTTC
TRBV7-2	TRBD2	TRBJ2-1	15	few	CASSLASGQGNEQFF	TGTGCCAGCAGCTTAGCTAGCGGGCAAGGGAATGAGCAGTTCTTC
TRBV28	TRBD1	TRBJ2-1	19	-	CASSDYPGQGTSIYNEQFF	TGTGCCAGCAGCGACTACCCGGGACAGGGGACGTCGATCTACAATGAGCAGTTCTTC
TRBV7-9	TRBD2	TRBJ2-7	16	few	CASSAQPGLAGHEQYF	TGTGCCAGCAGCGCCCAACCGGGACTAGCGGGACACGAGCAGTACTTC
TRBV29-1	TRBD1	TRBJ1-1	13	-	CSGRQGLNTEAFF	TGCAGCGGTCGACAGGGCCTGAACACTGAAGCTTTCTTT
TRBV5-6	TRBD1	TRBJ1-5	15	-	CASSSTGFSNQPQHF	TGTGCCAGCAGCTCGACAGGGTTTAGCAATCAGCCCCAGCATTTT
TRBV9	-	TRBJ2-1	17	-	CASSGEFGSLRGNEQFF	TGTGCCAGCAGCGGGGAATTCGGGAGCTTGCGTGGCAATGAGCAGTTCTTC
TRBV6-1	TRBD1	TRBJ2-5	15	-	CASSDKNRGLETQYF	TGTGCCAGCAGTGACAAGAACAGGGGCTTAGAGACCCAGTACTTC
TRBV18	-	TRBJ1-1	13	-	CASSPLGNTEAFF	TGTGCCAGCTCACCCCTAGGGAACACTGAAGCTTTCTTT
TRBV5-1	-	TRBJ1-1	13	-	CASSSITGYEAFF	TGCGCCAGCAGCTCAATAACAGGGTATGAAGCTTTCTTT
TRBV6-5	-	TRBJ2-5	16	-	CASSYGPRRGGETQYF	TGTGCCAGCAGTTACGGCCCTCGTCGGGGAGGAGAGACCCAGTACTTC
TRBV6-2/TRBV6-3	TRBD1	TRBJ1-2	16	-	CASSYSDREDSYGYTF	TGTGCCAGCAGTTACTCGGACAGGGAAGACAGCTATGGCTACACCTTC
TRBV6-2/TRBV6-3	-	TRBJ1-5	14	-	CASSSFPGYQPQHF	TGTGCCAGCAGTTCATTTCCCGGGTACCAGCCCCAGCATTTT
TRBV12-5	-	TRBJ2-3	14	-	CASGLDRPTDTQYF	TGTGCTAGTGGTTTGGACAGGCCAACAGATACGCAGTATTTT
TRBV6-5	-	TRBJ1-1	13	-	CASRTGILGEAFF	TGTGCCAGCAGGACCGGGATCCTCGGAGAGGCTTTCTTT
TRBV9	-	TRBJ1-3	14	-	CASSVEQGGNTIYF	TGTGCCAGCAGCGTAGAGCAGGGAGGAAACACCATATATTTT
TRBV5-1	TRBD1	TRBJ2-3	16	-	CASSLAPQGISDTQYF	TGCGCCAGCAGCTTGGCCCCACAGGGGATATCCGATACGCAGTATTTT
TRBV10-3	-	TRBJ2-3	16	-	CAISESTGSSTDTQYF	TGTGCCATCAGTGAGTCGACGGGGAGTAGCACAGATACGCAGTATTTT
TRBV28	-	TRBJ2-4	18	-	CASSLLVGGWAAKNIQYF	TGTGCCAGCAGTTTATTAGTTGGGGGGTGGGCCGCCAAAAACATTCAGTACTTC
TRBV4-2	TRBD2	TRBJ2-2	16	-	CASSPTGLGNTGELFF	TGTGCCAGCAGCCCTACCGGACTAGGGAACACCGGGGAGCTGTTTTTT
TRBV5-1	TRBD1	TRBJ2-7	14	-	CASSRTGDSYEQYF	TGCGCCAGCAGCAGGACAGGGGACTCCTACGAGCAGTACTTC
TRBV5-6	TRBD1	TRBJ1-2	13	-	CASRTGAQRGYTF	TGTGCCAGCAGAACAGGGGCCCAAAGGGGCTACACCTTC
TRBV2	TRBD2	TRBJ2-1	15	-	CAIPSSGGRGNEQFF	TGTGCCATCCCTTCCAGCGGGGGTCGGGGCAATGAGCAGTTCTTC
TRBV5-1	-	TRBJ1-1	14	few	CASSPLGGSTEAFF	TGCGCCAGCAGCCCTCTAGGGGGTTCCACTGAAGCTTTCTTT
TRBV5-4	TRBD2	TRBJ2-3	18	few	CASSLLALAGGPPDTQYF	TGTGCCAGCAGCTTGTTGGCGCTAGCGGGAGGGCCCCCAGATACGCAGTATTTT
TRBV19	-	TRBJ2-1	13	few	CASSISLYNEQFF	TGTGCCAGTAGTATTAGCCTTTACAATGAGCAGTTCTTC
TRBV24-1	-	TRBJ1-4	11	few	CATSDFEVLFF	TGTGCCACCAGTGATTTCGAGGTTCTGTTTTTT
TRBV6-6	-	TRBJ1-1	12	-	CASSYSLTEAFF	TGTGCCAGCAGTTACTCTCTAACTGAAGCTTTCTTT
TRBV4-3	-	TRBJ1-2	13	once	CASSQDRGYGYTF	TGCGCCAGCAGCCAAGATAGGGGGTATGGCTACACCTTC
TRBV9	-	TRBJ2-7	15	-	CASSPDRLPGYEQYF	TGTGCCAGCAGCCCCGATCGCCTCCCCGGGTACGAGCAGTACTTC
TRBV7-2	-	TRBJ1-2	13	-	CASSLAAVGGYTF	TGTGCCAGCAGCTTAGCGGCAGTTGGTGGCTACACCTTC
TRBV28	-	TRBJ2-3	14	-	CASSFRAGPDTQYF	TGTGCCAGCAGTTTCAGGGCGGGACCAGATACGCAGTATTTT
TRBV27	-	TRBJ1-5	15	-	CASSWGFNSNQPQHF	TGTGCCAGCAGTTGGGGCTTTAATAGCAATCAGCCCCAGCATTTT